This T cell receptor (beta chain) was recovered during a study of blood T cells in healthy people across ages. Isolation yielded PBMCs, at least 6 million per sample, in every case. It was with a sample-barcoded 5' primer and a J-beta primer mix that a second PCR of roughly 7 to 12 cycles was run. A template-switch adaptor with 12 random nucleotides tagged each cDNA molecule. Via MiXCR, TCRdb re-called the 5' RACE reads, giving one row per CDR3 protein. Of about a million distinct CDR3 sequences in the sample, approximately 49% are singletons; the top ten hold under 15%. This receptor was identified in a man aged 25-40 years in good health. The sample taken for sequencing was blood.

The CDR3, as DNA: TGTGCCAGCAGCGAGGCTGGGAACAATGAGCAGTTCTTC. Residues: CASSEAGNNEQFF. The chain joins TRBV7-9 to TRBJ2-1; D not resolved. The CDR3 has 13 residues. Looked up from germline, CDR1 is SEHNR and CDR2 is FQNEAQ (reference sequence). With 5 bases removed from V and 5 bases from J, the gap between germline ends came to 10 bases. Together with reference TRBV7-9 and TRBJ2-1, the CDR3 gives the full variable domain: DTGVSQNPRHKITKRGQNVTFRCDPISEHNRLYWYRQTLGQGPEFLTYFQNEAQLEKSRLLSDRFSAERPKGSFSTLEIQRTEQGDSAMYLCASSEAGNNEQFFGPGTRLTVL.